This T cell receptor (beta chain) was observed in a study of T cell repertoires in cytomegalovirus infection. Turning to the study itself: Used in the study were CMV epitopes, some recently identified and HLA-C-restricted, others well-studied and HLA-B-restricted.

MiXCR, applied by TCRdb to the reads, yields one record per CDR3 protein. The table lists 700,000 to 850,000 distinct CDR3 sequences, 30% to 35% of them singletons. This clonotype was detected many times. Antigen specificity is unknown. Trimming removed 4 bases at V and 5 bases at J, with 9 bases between. The CDR3 has 13 residues. Germline V CDR1 and CDR2: SGHTA, FQGNSA. This receptor was identified in a human donor in good health (CMV status not recorded). Some clones in this sample may be carry-over from other donors' samples. The rearrangement links TRBV7-2 to TRBJ2-1, with D perhaps matching TRBD1 (5 bases). This specimen was cultured CD8+ T cells from PBMCs, taken from culture after CMV antigen stimulation. The CDR3 nucleotides are TGTGCCAGCAGCTCACCGACAGACAATGAGCAGTTCTTC. Encoded protein: CASSSPTDNEQFF.